The rows below give T cell receptor beta chains drawn from one sample of a study of response to subunit inactivated influenza vaccine. TCRdb itself ran the RT-PCR reads through MiXCR, one entry per CDR3 protein. The sample records hundreds of thousands of distinct CDR3 sequences, 10% to 15% being singletons. Specimen: non-naive T cells sorted from PBMCs, collected 14 days before vaccination. These receptors all stem from a man in his fifties who received an inactivated influenza vaccine. CDR3s include the opening cysteine and the closing phenylalanine or tryptophan. The D gene is left open where the match is weak. Not every row has a clone size; where given, it reads once, few, many or a size class.

TRBV7-2	.	13	few	TRBJ1-2	TGTGCCAGCAGTTCTGGGGGGGTCTATGGCTACACCTTC	CASSSGGVYGYTF
TRBV27	TRBD2	18	.	TRBJ2-7	TGTGCCAGCAGTTTAGGGACTAGCGGGGGGCCTCCGTCATACGAGCAGTACTTC	CASSLGTSGGPPSYEQYF
TRBV15	TRBD1	17	many	TRBJ1-1	TGTGCCACCAGCAGAGTAGACAGGGGGCGAAGGAACACTGAAGCTTTCTTT	CATSRVDRGRRNTEAFF
TRBV25-1	.	10	many	TRBJ2-2	TGTGCCATCGGAACCGGGGAGCTGTTTTTT	CAIGTGELFF
TRBV27	.	15	.	TRBJ2-6	TGTGCCAGCAGTTTCGGCTTGTCTGGGGCCAACGTCCTGACTTTC	CASSFGLSGANVLTF
TRBV3-1	.	15	.	TRBJ1-5	TGTGCCAGCAGCCCTACTCCGGGTGGACATCAGCCCCAGCATTTT	CASSPTPGGHQPQHF
TRBV28	.	14	.	TRBJ2-7	TGTGCCAGCAGGGCAGGGGGGGATTTCTACGAGCAGTACTTC	CASRAGGDFYEQYF
TRBV27	TRBD1	15	.	TRBJ2-7	TGTGCCAGCAGTAGACAGGGGGCCACGCTGGGGGAGCAGTACTTC	CASSRQGATLGEQYF
TRBV6-2/TRBV6-3	.	16	.	TRBJ1-1	TGTGCCAGCAGCTCCTGGTCCTCCTCTTACCCCACTAAAGCTTTCTTT	CASSSWSSSYPTKAFF
TRBV12-3/TRBV12-4	TRBD1	13	.	TRBJ1-4	TGTGCCAGCAGTTTGACAGGGGAGGAAAAACTGTTTTTT	CASSLTGEEKLFF
TRBV5-1	.	16	few	TRBJ1-6	TGCGCCAGCAGCTTGGCCGAAGGGAGGATCGGTTCACCCCTCCACTTT	CASSLAEGRIGSPLHF
TRBV27	.	12	few	TRBJ2-7	TGTGCCAGCAGGGACCCAGGGCACGAGCAGTACTTC	CASRDPGHEQYF
TRBV6-1	.	14	few	TRBJ2-1	TGTGCCAGCAGGGGGAACAGGGTGGATGGTGAGCAGTTCTTC	CASRGNRVDGEQFF
TRBV4-1	.	14	.	TRBJ2-1	TGCGCCAGCAGCCAACGGGAGACTTACAATGAGCAGTTCTTC	CASSQRETYNEQFF
TRBV18	.	12	.	TRBJ2-2	TGTGCCAGCTCACGGCCCACCGGGGAGCTGTTTTTT	CASSRPTGELFF
TRBV11-1	.	17	many	TRBJ2-4	TGTGCCAGCAGCGACATTCCCGAGGGGCGCGAGGAGAACATTCAGTACTTC	CASSDIPEGREENIQYF
TRBV12-3/TRBV12-4	TRBD1	15	.	TRBJ1-3	TGTGCCACGGAGTACAGGGGTTCGGCGGGAAACACCATATATTTT	CATEYRGSAGNTIYF
TRBV7-9	.	16	many	TRBJ2-7	TGTGCCAGCAGCTCAATCCGGGACACTTTCTCCTACGAGCAGTACTTC	CASSSIRDTFSYEQYF
TRBV7-2	TRBD2	15	few	TRBJ2-3	TGTGCCAGCAGGAGACTAGCGGGGGCGACAGATACGCAGTATTTT	CASRRLAGATDTQYF
TRBV25-1	.	14	few	TRBJ1-5	TGTGCCAGCAGTGACCCCAGTGGCAATCAGCCCCAGCATTTT	CASSDPSGNQPQHF
TRBV4-1	TRBD2	16	.	TRBJ2-1	TGCGCCAGCAGCCAAGCAGGGACTAGACTTGGCAATGAGCAGTTCTTC	CASSQAGTRLGNEQFF
TRBV18	.	15	.	TRBJ1-4	TGTGCCAGCTCACCAGCCGGCTCAACTAATGAAAAACTGTTTTTT	CASSPAGSTNEKLFF
TRBV6-1	TRBD2	17	.	TRBJ2-3	TGTGCCAGCATTCCACTAGCGGGGGGGGCGGGCACAGATACGCAGTATTTT	CASIPLAGGAGTDTQYF
TRBV28	TRBD1	13	.	TRBJ2-3	TGTGTCCTCCGGGACAGCGGCACAGATACGCAGTATTTT	CVLRDSGTDTQYF
TRBV24-1	.	12	few	TRBJ2-3	TGTGCCACCAGCCAGATGGGGTTGACGCAGTATTTT	CATSQMGLTQYF
TRBV5-4	TRBD2	15	.	TRBJ2-3	TGTGCCAGCAGCCCCGGGACTAGCAGCACAGATACGCAGTATTTT	CASSPGTSSTDTQYF
TRBV5-1	TRBD1	15	few	TRBJ2-5	TGCGCCAGCAGCAGGAGGGACAGGGAAAAAGAGACCCAGTACTTC	CASSRRDREKETQYF
TRBV6-1	.	14	.	TRBJ2-7	TGTGCCAGCAGCAAGACGGGGGACCCCTACGAGCAGTACTTC	CASSKTGDPYEQYF
TRBV7-2	.	10	many	TRBJ2-7	TGTGCCAGCAGCTCTCCCGAGCAGTACTTC	CASSSPEQYF
TRBV18	TRBD2	16	few	TRBJ2-7	TGTGCCAGCTCACAGAAACACGGACTAGCGCCTAATGAGCAGTACTTC	CASSQKHGLAPNEQYF
TRBV7-2	TRBD1	15	.	TRBJ2-5	TGTGCCAGCAGCTTAATGACAGGGGTTGCAGAGACCCAGTACTTC	CASSLMTGVAETQYF
TRBV11-2	TRBD2	15	.	TRBJ2-1	TGTGCCAGCAGCAGAGGCGGGGGGCGCTACAATGAGCAGTTCTTC	CASSRGGGRYNEQFF
TRBV11-2	.	16	.	TRBJ2-3	TGTGCCAGCAGCCCTCCCTCGTTTACTAGCACAGATACGCAGTATTTT	CASSPPSFTSTDTQYF
TRBV5-1	TRBD2	14	few	TRBJ2-1	TGCGCCAGCAGCTTGGATAAGCGGGGGGGCGGCGAGGTCTTC	CASSLDKRGGGEVF
TRBV7-8	.	13	many	TRBJ1-4	TGTGCCAGCAGCTTATCCACTAATGAAAAACTGTTTTTT	CASSLSTNEKLFF
TRBV29-1	.	12	many	TRBJ2-7	TGCAGCGTTGACGGGGACTCCTACGAGCAGTACTTC	CSVDGDSYEQYF
TRBV20-1	.	14	few	TRBJ1-1	TGCAGTGCTAGATCCATCACAGCTTACACTGAAGCTTTCTTT	CSARSITAYTEAFF